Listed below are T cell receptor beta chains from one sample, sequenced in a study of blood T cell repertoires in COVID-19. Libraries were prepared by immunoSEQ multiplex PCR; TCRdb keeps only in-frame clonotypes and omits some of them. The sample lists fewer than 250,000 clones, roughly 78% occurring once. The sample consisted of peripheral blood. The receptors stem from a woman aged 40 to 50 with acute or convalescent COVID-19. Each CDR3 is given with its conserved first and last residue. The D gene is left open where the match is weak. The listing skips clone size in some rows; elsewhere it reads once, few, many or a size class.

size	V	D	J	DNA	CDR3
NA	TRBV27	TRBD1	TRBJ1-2	TGTGCCAGCAGTCCGGACAGGGGAAGTTCTCGCTATGGCTACACCTTC	CASSPDRGSSRYGYTF
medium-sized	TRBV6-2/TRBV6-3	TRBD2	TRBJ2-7	TGTGCCAGCAGTTATGGGACTAGCGGGAGCTACGAGCAGTACTTC	CASSYGTSGSYEQYF
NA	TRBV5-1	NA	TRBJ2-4	TGCGCCAGCAGCTTGACAGGAGGGTTGAACATTCAGTACTTC	CASSLTGGLNIQYF
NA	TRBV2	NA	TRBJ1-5	TGTGCCAGCAAATACAATAGCAATCAGCCCCAGCATTTT	CASKYNSNQPQHF
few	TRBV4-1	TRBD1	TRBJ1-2	TGCGCCAGCAGCCTGATGGACAGGGAGGGGTATGGCTACACCTTC	CASSLMDREGYGYTF
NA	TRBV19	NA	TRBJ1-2	TGTGCCAGTACGCCCGGGAGGGCAAATGGCTACACCTTC	CASTPGRANGYTF
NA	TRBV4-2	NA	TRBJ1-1	TGTGCCAGCAGCCTAATCGAGGGAGGGTCTGAAGCTTTCTTT	CASSLIEGGSEAFF
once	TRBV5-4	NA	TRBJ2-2	TGTGCCAGCAGCGCTATCGACACCGGGGAGCTGTTTTTT	CASSAIDTGELFF
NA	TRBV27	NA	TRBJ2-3	TGTGCCAGCAGTTCCGGGAGTACAGATACGCAGTATTTT	CASSSGSTDTQYF
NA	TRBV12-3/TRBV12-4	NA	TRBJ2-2	TGTGCCAGTGGCGGGGCGCGCGCCGGGGAGCTGTTTTTT	CASGGARAGELFF
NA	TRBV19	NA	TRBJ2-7	TGTGCCTCCCGGAGGGACGGCGGCTCCTACGAGCAGTACTTC	CASRRDGGSYEQYF
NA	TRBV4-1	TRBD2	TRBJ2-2	TGCGCCAGCCAAAGGGGAAAACTAGCGGGGGGCCTGAACACCGGGGAGCTGTTTTTT	CASQRGKLAGGLNTGELFF
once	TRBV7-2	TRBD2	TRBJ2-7	TGTGCCAGCAGCTTAGGCGGCGGGAGCTCCTACGAGCAGTACTTC	CASSLGGGSSYEQYF
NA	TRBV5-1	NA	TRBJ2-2	TGCGCCAGCAGTCTAGGGAGCCTATCGAACACCGGGGAGCTGTTTTTT	CASSLGSLSNTGELFF
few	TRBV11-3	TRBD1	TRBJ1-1	TGTGCCAGCAGCTTGACAGGGGGGAGCACTGAAGCTTTCTTT	CASSLTGGSTEAFF
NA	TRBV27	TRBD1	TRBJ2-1	TGTGCCAGCAGTGGCCGACAGGGGGGCGTCTTC	CASSGRQGGVF
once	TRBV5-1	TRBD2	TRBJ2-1	TGCGCCAGCAGTTTCTCTAGCGGGGAATTCAATGAGCAGTTCTTC	CASSFSSGEFNEQFF
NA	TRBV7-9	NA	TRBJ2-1	TGTGCCAGCAGTCTCCAAGGAGGGCCGTGGCGGAATGAGCAGTTCTTC	CASSLQGGPWRNEQFF
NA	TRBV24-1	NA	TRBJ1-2	TGTGCCACCAGTGATTTGAACCCCAGCGGATTTACCTATGGCTACACCTTC	CATSDLNPSGFTYGYTF
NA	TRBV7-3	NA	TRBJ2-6	TGTGCCAGCAGTTTAAAAGGTACAACAGGTCCCTCTGGGGCCAACGTCCTGACTTTC	CASSLKGTTGPSGANVLTF
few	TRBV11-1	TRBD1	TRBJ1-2	TGTGCCAGCAGCCAACAGCCTAGACAAGGACAGGGCACCTTC	CASSQQPRQGQGTF
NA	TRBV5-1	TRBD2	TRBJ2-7	TGCGCCAGCAGTAGTGGAACTAGCGGGACGACCTACGAGCAGTACTTC	CASSSGTSGTTYEQYF
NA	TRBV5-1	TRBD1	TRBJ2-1	TGCGCCAGCAGCGACCGGGACAGCTCCTACAATGAGCAGTTCTTC	CASSDRDSSYNEQFF
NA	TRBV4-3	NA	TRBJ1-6	TGCGCCAGCAGCCAAGATCGGGGAGGGAGCTCACCCCTCCACTTT	CASSQDRGGSSPLHF
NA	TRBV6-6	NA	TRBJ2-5	TGTGCCACCGCGTTGACAGGGAGGACCGGAGAGACCCAGTACTTC	CATALTGRTGETQYF
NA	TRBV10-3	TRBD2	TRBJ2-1	TGTGCCATCAGTGAGGGACTAGCAGACAATGAGCAGTTCTTC	CAISEGLADNEQFF
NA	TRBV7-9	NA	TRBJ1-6	TGTGCCAGCAGCCCGACAGATAGCACCTATAATTCACCCCTCCACTTT	CASSPTDSTYNSPLHF
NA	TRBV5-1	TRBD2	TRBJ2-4	TGCGCCAGCAGCGGGGGGACTAGCGGGGCAAACATTCAGTACTTC	CASSGGTSGANIQYF